The 26 T cell receptor beta chains below all came from one sample that was sequenced in a study of blood T cell repertoires in COVID-19. Repertoires were generated with immunoSEQ multiplex PCR, while TCRdb's copy carries only in-frame clones and drops some. Of almost 350,000 clones in the sample, almost 90% were seen once. Sequenced material: PBMCs or T cells enriched from blood (not recorded which). These TCRs come from a woman in her 30s who had been exposed to COVID-19.

The gene calls are TRBV7-8 and TRBJ2-3; 8 bases align to TRBD2. There are 19 residues in the CDR3. The germline CDR1 and CDR2 sequences are SGHVS and FQNEAQ. V shed 3 bases, J shed 1 base, and the junction held 15 bases outside the gene matches. The CDR3 DNA reads as TGTGCCAGCAGCTTTAGGGGTCTCTTAGCGGGAAGTGGCACAGATACGCAGTATTTT. This encodes CASSFRGLLAGSGTDTQYF.

The rearrangement uses TRBV20-1 and TRBJ1-2; TRBD1 might be the D (6 bases). CDR3 size: 11 residues. Germline V gene data show CDR1 as DFQATT and CDR2 as SNEGSKA (reference sequence). V lost 6 bases and J 7 bases, leaving 12 bases between the germline ends. CDR3 bases: TGCAGTGCAGTCGGACAGTTTGGCTACACCTTC. Translated: CSAVGQFGYTF.

The rearrangement links TRBV9 to TRBJ2-3; 7 bases agree with TRBD2. With V trimmed by 0 bases and J by 5 bases, 15 bases remained unmatched. The V gene's germline CDR1 is SGDLS and CDR2 YYNGEE. The CDR3 runs to 18 residues. CDR3 DNA sequence: TGTGCCAGCAGCGTAGTAGGCGTCGCGGCGGGAGAAAAAGATACGCAGTATTTT. The encoded protein is CASSVVGVAAGEKDTQYF.

The CDR3 loop is CASSPRPHEQFF. CDR3 coding DNA: TGTGCCAGCAGCCCGAGGCCCCATGAGCAGTTCTTC. The chain combines TRBV14 with TRBJ2-1, with D unclear. This CDR3 comprises 12 residues. Germline V lookup: CDR1 SGHDN, CDR2 FVKESK. The ends were cut back, 4 bases at V and 8 bases at J, with 9 bases in the middle.

For the CDR3, the DNA is TGTGCCAGCAGTCCCTCGACTAGGAACACCGGGGAGCTGTTTTTT. It translates to CASSPSTRNTGELFF. The V gene is TRBV28, the J gene TRBJ2-2; tentatively, D is TRBD2 (6 bases). V was trimmed by 5 bases and J by 1 base, leaving 11 bases between them. The germline V gene has CDR1 MDHEN and CDR2 SYDVKM. The CDR3 contains 15 residues.

V is TRBV3-1 (or the pseudogene TRBV3-2) and J is TRBJ2-2; 11 bases map to TRBD2. CDR1 and CDR2 (germline): LGHDT, YNNKEL (reference sequence). This CDR3 has 19 residues. V was clipped by 3 bases and J by 5 bases; unmatched bases: 14. CDR3: CASSHSLVLAGGRTGELFF. The CDR3 region has the DNA TGTGCCAGCAGCCATTCGTTGGTTCTAGCGGGAGGACGGACCGGGGAGCTGTTTTTT.

This chain uses TRBV11-2 with TRBJ1-5; D call uncertain. V was trimmed by 3 bases and J by 7 bases, leaving 10 bases between them. The CDR3 sequence is 13 residues long. Germline V lookup: CDR1 SGHAT, CDR2 FQNNGV. The CDR3 DNA reads TGTGCCAGCAGCTTGAGGGCCGGGCAGCCCCAGCATTTT. Translated: CASSLRAGQPQHF.

This rearrangement joins TRBV4-1 to TRBJ2-1; 7 bases fit TRBD2. The CDR3 sequence is 15 residues long. The ends lost 0 bases at V and 9 bases at J; junction bases unmatched: 8. Germline values: CDR1 MGHRA, CDR2 YSYEKL. CDR3 DNA: TGCGCCAGCAGCCAAGACTGGGCGGGAGCATTTGAGCAGTTCTTC. Its translation is CASSQDWAGAFEQFF.

A single count supports this clone. The chain couples TRBV29-1 to TRBJ2-3; D is perhaps TRBD2 (5 bases). This CDR3 spans 13 amino acids. Germline assignment: CDR1 SQVTM and CDR2 ANQGSEA. The germline V and J ends were trimmed by 4 bases and 5 bases, with 13 bases remaining between them. This CDR3 reads CSVALAGGDTQYF. CDR3 DNA: TGCAGCGTTGCGCTGGCGGGTGGAGATACGCAGTATTTT.

The chain links TRBV12-3 or TRBV12-4 to TRBJ1-1; no reliable D call. V shed 4 bases and J shed 4 bases, with 4 bases lying between them. The CDR3 extends over 11 amino acids. The CDR3, as DNA: TGTGCCAGCAGTTCCATCACTGAAGCTTTCTTT. Residues: CASSSITEAFF.

This chain joins TRBV6-2 or TRBV6-3 and TRBJ2-7, with TRBD2 matching over 7 bases. Germline V CDR1 and CDR2: MNHEY, SVGEGT. The CDR3 has 14 residues. Trimming removed 2 bases from V and 2 bases from J; junction bases left unmatched: 3. As DNA, the CDR3 is TGTGCCAGCAGTTACGGGGGAGGGCCCTACGAGCAGTACTTC. Protein: CASSYGGGPYEQYF.

The genes are TRBV28 and TRBJ1-3; 8 bases are a match to TRBD1. J gave up 4 bases and V 3 bases, and 14 bases lay outside the gene matches. The CDR3 extends over 18 amino acids. Per germline, CDR1 MDHEN and CDR2 SYDVKM. Here the CDR3 reads CASSLAGFQGASGNTIYF. CDR3 bases: TGTGCCAGCAGTTTGGCGGGATTCCAGGGGGCTTCGGGAAACACCATATATTTT.

The chain uses TRBV18 and TRBJ1-2; no clear D. The V gene's germline CDR1 is KGHSH and CDR2 LQKENI. There are 15 residues in the CDR3. Trimming cost V 5 bases and J 8 bases, with 21 bases left between them. In DNA, the CDR3 is TGTGCCAGCTCAGCCTCCGGGGTTGGGCTTGGCGGCTACACCTTC. Amino acids: CASSASGVGLGGYTF.

The chain has TRBV7-3 and TRBJ1-2; D gene unclear. With 5 bases removed from V and 8 bases from J, the gap between germline ends came to 24 bases. Germline-derived CDR1 and CDR2 are SGHTA and FQGTGA. The CDR3 loop spans 16 amino acids. CDR3 in DNA: TGTGCCAGCAGCCGACTAGTTAGGACCCGCGTATGGGGCTACACCTTC. Translating gives CASSRLVRTRVWGYTF.

CDR3 coding DNA: TGTGCCAGCAGTTTCATTCTGACTAGCGGGAGACCAGATACGCAGTATTTT. Its protein is CASSFILTSGRPDTQYF. The V and J genes are TRBV28 and TRBJ2-3, with 12 nucleotides matching TRBD2. V lost 3 bases and J lost 4; bases outside the gene matches: 8. This CDR3 has 17 amino acids. Germline V gives CDR1 MDHEN, CDR2 SYDVKM. The variable domain in full, completed from reference TRBV28 and TRBJ2-3, reads DVKVTQSSRYLVKRTGEKVFLECVQDMDHENMFWYRQDPGLGLRLIYFSYDVKMKEKGDIPEGYSVSREKKERFSLILESASTNQTSMYLCASSFILTSGRPDTQYFGPGTRLTVL.

The chain links TRBV25-1 to TRBJ2-1; D remains ambiguous. This CDR3 region has 15 residues. The germline V and J ends were trimmed by 1 base and 2 bases, with 9 bases remaining between them. Looked up from germline, CDR1 is MGHDK and CDR2 is SYGVNS. The CDR3 sequence: CASSESHPTYNEQFF. CDR3 in DNA: TGTGCCAGCAGTGAATCCCATCCTACCTACAATGAGCAGTTCTTC.

The V call is TRBV3-1 (or the pseudogene TRBV3-2), the J call TRBJ2-1; tentative D call: TRBD2 (5 bases). The CDR3 consists of 13 residues. Germline CDR1 reads LGHDT; CDR2 reads YNNKEL (reference sequence). The ends were cut back, 3 bases at V and 5 bases at J, with 8 bases in the middle. The CDR3 bases are TGTGCCAGCAGCCAGCACGGGGACAATGAGCAGTTCTTC. This codes for CASSQHGDNEQFF.

The J gene is TRBJ2-6, the V gene TRBV28; 7 bases are shared with TRBD1. The CDR3 consists of 17 residues. Trimming at V came to 6 bases and at J to 2 bases, leaving 10 bases not matched to a gene. Germline V lookup: CDR1 MDHEN, CDR2 SYDVKM. CDR3 bases: TGTGCCAGCAGAAAAGGGGGCGAGGGCCCTGGGGCCAACGTCCTGACTTTC. Translation gives CASRKGGEGPGANVLTF.

The genes are TRBV10-3 and TRBJ1-2, with D unclear. V shed 4 bases and J shed 6 bases, with 12 bases lying between them. Germline V gene data show CDR1 as ENHRY and CDR2 as SYGVKD. The CDR3 consists of 13 residues. CDR3 DNA: TGTGCCATCAGTGGTGCCCCCCGGGATGGCTACACCTTC. This translates into CAISGAPRDGYTF.

The chain uses TRBV9 and TRBJ2-1; 9 nucleotides align to TRBD2. The V gene end was trimmed by 0 bases and the J gene end by 10 bases; junction bases not matched to a gene: 8. The CDR3 is made up of 15 amino acids. Germline V CDR1 and CDR2: SGDLS, YYNGEE. CDR3 in amino acids: CASSVGWGLAVEQFF. CDR3 coding DNA: TGTGCCAGCAGCGTAGGTTGGGGACTAGCAGTCGAGCAGTTCTTC. The whole variable domain, filled in from reference TRBV9 and TRBJ2-1, reads DSGVTQTPKHLITATGQRVTLRCSPRSGDLSVYWYQQSLDQGLQFLIQYYNGEERAKGNILERFSAQQFPDLHSELNLSSLELGDSALYFCASSVGWGLAVEQFFGPGTRLTVL.

The chain couples TRBV2 to TRBJ1-1, with a possible D match to TRBD1 (5 bases). CDR1 is SNHLY and CDR2 is FYNNEI in the germline V gene. The length of the CDR3 is 14 residues. V shed 5 bases and J shed 0 bases, with 10 bases lying between them. In DNA, the CDR3 is TGTGCCAGCAGTTCCAGGGTAGTGAACACTGAAGCTTTCTTT. Translating gives CASSSRVVNTEAFF.

This clone was seen just once. The rearrangement uses TRBV2 and TRBJ1-4; D unresolved. V lost 7 bases and J 0 bases, leaving 12 bases between the germline ends. CDR1 and CDR2 from the germline V gene are SNHLY and FYNNEI. CDR3 size: 15 residues. This chain's CDR3 is CASKVRIATNEKLFF. CDR3 nucleotide sequence: TGTGCCAGCAAAGTCAGAATTGCAACTAATGAAAAACTGTTTTTT.

This chain links TRBV18 with TRBJ2-7, with D tentatively TRBD1 (5 bases). Germline CDR1 is KGHSH and CDR2 is LQKENI. CDR3 size: 16 residues. Deletions cut 3 bases from V and 2 bases from J, with 17 bases between. Here the CDR3 reads CASSPSGRVSTYEQYF. CDR3 coding DNA: TGTGCCAGCTCACCGTCTGGCAGGGTTTCGACCTACGAGCAGTACTTC. Full variable domain (rest looked up from reference TRBV18 and TRBJ2-7): NAGVMQNPRHLVRRRGQEARLRCSPMKGHSHVYWYRQLPEEGLKFMVYLQKENIIDESGMPKERFSAEFPKEGPSILRIQQVVRGDSAAYFCASSPSGRVSTYEQYFGPGTRLTVT.

V is TRBV28 and J is TRBJ1-4, with unresolved D. Trimming removed 8 bases from V and 4 bases from J, with 17 bases in between. This CDR3 comprises 15 residues. From germline, CDR1 is MDHEN and CDR2 SYDVKM. CDR3 coding DNA: TGTGCCAGCCTAGGTATGAGGATTGGTAATGAAAAACTGTTTTTT. It specifies CASLGMRIGNEKLFF.

In DNA form, the CDR3 reads TGCGCCAGCAGCTTCGCGGGAGGGGGGTACGAGCAGTACTTC. It translates to CASSFAGGGYEQYF. The V and J genes are TRBV5-1 and TRBJ2-7; 9 bases match TRBD2. V was clipped by 2 bases and J by 4 bases; unmatched bases: 4. Per germline, CDR1 SGHRS and CDR2 YFSETQ. The CDR3 contains 14 residues. Using reference TRBV5-1 and TRBJ2-7 for the parts outside the CDR3, the full variable domain is KAGVTQTPRYLIKTRGQQVTLSCSPISGHRSVSWYQQTPGQGLQFLFEYFSETQRNKGNFPGRFSGRQFSNSRSEMNVSTLELGDSALYLCASSFAGGGYEQYFGPGTRLTVT.

The chain is built from TRBV7-9 and TRBJ2-1, with TRBD2 matching over 8 bases. Germline V gives CDR1 SEHNR, CDR2 FQNEAQ (reference sequence). The CDR3 contains 15 residues. V shed 5 bases and J 7 bases; nucleotides not matched to a gene: 10. The chain's CDR3 is CASSTNSGKSNEQFF. CDR3 DNA sequence: TGTGCCAGCAGCACGAATAGCGGGAAGAGTAATGAGCAGTTCTTC.